This TCR beta chain was identified during a study of early T cells in non-severe SARS-CoV-2 infection (dated by TCRdb to the early 2020s). Looking at the study overall: Bulk RNA from unsorted whole blood was used for TCR sequencing, so alpha and beta chains could not be paired. Overall results and qualifications from the work: VDJdb matching was skewed toward anti-spike CD8 responses, so virus-specific expansions were likely underestimated and private and CD4 specificities were missed.

The sample holds a few counts of this clonotype. It lacks a known antigen. No much larger clone exists at a distance of one base, and base qualities are not known. The library came from 5' RACE. Reads for this sample came from a NextSeq 500. To correct for sequencing error and PCR bias, the TCR library protocol tagged individual cDNA molecules with unique molecular identifiers. Both TCR alpha and beta chains were sequenced, and tight co-correlation was observed between alpha and beta sequence abundances in each sample. Per the source publication's procedure: Decombinator V4 was used to perform V gene, J gene and CDR3 annotation of TCR sequences. Expanded TCRs were defined as changing significantly between any two time points under a Poisson model with p below 0.0001. Abundances of TCRs were expressed as counts per million after normalisation to the total number of TCRs sequenced in each sample. VDJdb, accessed on 1 November 2021, was searched for TCRs annotated for CMV, EBV and SARS-CoV-2, and TCRs annotated for more than one antigen were excluded. TCRdb's own reprocessing of the public reads used fastp at Q25 and MiXCR and kept productive beta chains. Rows with a matching CDR3 protein are joined into one entry that keeps the most common DNA and genes. The V and J calls here are based on TCRdb, not the publication. The sample contains 66,000 or so distinct CDR3 sequences, roughly an eighth of them found a single time. Of the sample, roughly 8.3% falls within the top ten clones.

The study was a case-control design nested within a healthcare worker cohort in London, UK, with weekly nasopharyngeal swab PCR tests and blood sampling. Healthcare workers were enrolled in the week of the UK lockdown, from 23 to 31 March 2020, and were followed every week for up to about 15 weeks. This receptor was taken from an adult who was a healthcare worker with PCR-confirmed SARS-CoV-2 infection or an uninfected control (not recorded which). The source material was whole blood.

The CDR3 is CASSLLQSTDTQYF. The DNA is as follows: TGTGCCAGCAGCTTGCTACAAAGCACAGATACGCAGTATTTT. The chain uses TRBV5-4 and TRBJ2-3; the D gene lacks a confident call. The V and J ends are trimmed by 1 base and 0 bases, leaving 6 bases between them. Reading the germline V gene (reference sequence) gives CDR1 SGHNT and CDR2 YYREEE. Including cysteine and phenylalanine, the CDR3 has 14 amino acids. Only CDR3 DNA remains: 42 bases, in frame from the first base.